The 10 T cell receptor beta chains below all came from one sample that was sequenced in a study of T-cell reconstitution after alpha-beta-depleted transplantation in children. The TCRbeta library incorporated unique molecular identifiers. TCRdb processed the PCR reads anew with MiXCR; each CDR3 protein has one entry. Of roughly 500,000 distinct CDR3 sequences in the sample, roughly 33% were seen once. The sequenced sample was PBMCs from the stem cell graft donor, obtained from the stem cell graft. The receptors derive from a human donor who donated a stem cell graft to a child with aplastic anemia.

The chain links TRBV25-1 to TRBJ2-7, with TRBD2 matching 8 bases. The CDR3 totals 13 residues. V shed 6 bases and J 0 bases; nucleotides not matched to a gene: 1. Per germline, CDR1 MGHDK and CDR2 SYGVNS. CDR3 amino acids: CASRREDSYEQYV. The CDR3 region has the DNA TGTGCCAGCAGGCGGGAGGACTCCTACGAGCAGTACGTC.

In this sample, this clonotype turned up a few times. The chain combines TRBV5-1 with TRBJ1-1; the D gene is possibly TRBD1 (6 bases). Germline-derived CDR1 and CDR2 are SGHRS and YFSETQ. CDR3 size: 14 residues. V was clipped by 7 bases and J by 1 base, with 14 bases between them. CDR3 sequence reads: CASYRDKGNTEAFF. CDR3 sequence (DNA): TGCGCCAGCTACCGGGACAAAGGGAACACTGAAGCTTTCTTT. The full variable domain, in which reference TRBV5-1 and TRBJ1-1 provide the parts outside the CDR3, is KAGVTQTPRYLIKTRGQQVTLSCSPISGHRSVSWYQQTPGQGLQFLFEYFSETQRNKGNFPGRFSGRQFSNSRSEMNVSTLELGDSALYLCASYRDKGNTEAFFGQGTRLTVV.

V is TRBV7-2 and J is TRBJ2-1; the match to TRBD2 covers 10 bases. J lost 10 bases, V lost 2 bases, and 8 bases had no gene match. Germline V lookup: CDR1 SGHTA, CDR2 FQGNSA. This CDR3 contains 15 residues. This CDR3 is CASSLTAGGPLEQFF. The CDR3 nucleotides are TGTGCCAGCAGCTTAACAGCGGGAGGGCCATTAGAGCAGTTCTTC. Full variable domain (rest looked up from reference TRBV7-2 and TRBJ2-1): GAGVSQSPSNKVTEKGKDVELRCDPISGHTALYWYRQSLGQGLEFLIYFQGNSAPDKSGLPSDRFSAERTGGSVSTLTIQRTQQEDSAVYLCASSLTAGGPLEQFFGPGTRLTVL.

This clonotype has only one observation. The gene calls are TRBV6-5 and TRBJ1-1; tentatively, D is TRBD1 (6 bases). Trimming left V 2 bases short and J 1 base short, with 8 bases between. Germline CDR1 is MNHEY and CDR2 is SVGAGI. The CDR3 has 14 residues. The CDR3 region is CASSYGGPNTEAFF. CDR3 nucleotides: TGTGCCAGCAGTTACGGGGGCCCGAACACTGAAGCTTTCTTT.

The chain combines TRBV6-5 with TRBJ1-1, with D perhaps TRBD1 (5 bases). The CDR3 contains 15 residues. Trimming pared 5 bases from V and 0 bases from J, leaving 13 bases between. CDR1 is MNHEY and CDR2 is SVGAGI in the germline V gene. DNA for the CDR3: TGTGCCAGCAGTACTATAAGGGGTGTGAACACTGAAGCTTTCTTT. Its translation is CASSTIRGVNTEAFF.

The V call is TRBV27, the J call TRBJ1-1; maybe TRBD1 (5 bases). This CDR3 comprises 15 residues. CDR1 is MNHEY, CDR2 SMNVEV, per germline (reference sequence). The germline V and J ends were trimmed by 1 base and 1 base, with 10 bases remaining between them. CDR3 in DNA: TGTGCCAGCAGTTTATACTGGGGCGAGAACACTGAAGCTTTCTTT. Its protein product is CASSLYWGENTEAFF.

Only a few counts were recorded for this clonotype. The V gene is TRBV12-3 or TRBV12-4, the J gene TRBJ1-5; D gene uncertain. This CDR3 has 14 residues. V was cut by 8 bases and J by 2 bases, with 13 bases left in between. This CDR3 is CASVQVQGNQPQHF. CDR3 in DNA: TGTGCCAGCGTACAAGTCCAGGGCAATCAGCCCCAGCATTTT.

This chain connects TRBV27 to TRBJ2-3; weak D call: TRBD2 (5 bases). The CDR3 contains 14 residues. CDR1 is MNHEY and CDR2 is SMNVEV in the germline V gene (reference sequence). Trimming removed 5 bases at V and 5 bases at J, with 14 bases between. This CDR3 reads CASSKTKRGDTQYF. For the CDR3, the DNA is TGTGCCAGCAGTAAAACGAAACGGGGAGATACGCAGTATTTT.

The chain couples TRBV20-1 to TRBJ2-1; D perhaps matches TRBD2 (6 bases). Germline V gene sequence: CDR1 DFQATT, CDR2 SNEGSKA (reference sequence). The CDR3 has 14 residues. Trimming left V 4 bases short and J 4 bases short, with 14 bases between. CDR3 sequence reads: CSATDSGEYNEQFF. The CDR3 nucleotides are TGCAGTGCTACGGACTCGGGGGAATACAATGAGCAGTTCTTC.

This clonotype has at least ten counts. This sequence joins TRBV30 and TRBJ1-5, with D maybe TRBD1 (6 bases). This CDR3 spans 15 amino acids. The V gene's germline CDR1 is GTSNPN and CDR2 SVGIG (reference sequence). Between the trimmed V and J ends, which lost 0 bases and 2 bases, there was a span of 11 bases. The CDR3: CAWSVGGFGNQPQHF. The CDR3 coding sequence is TGTGCCTGGAGTGTAGGGGGATTCGGCAATCAGCCCCAGCATTTT.